This TCR beta chain originates from a study of blood T cell repertoires in COVID-19. TCRdb keeps only in-frame clones here, not all; method: immunoSEQ multiplex PCR. In the table there are 120,000 or so clones, around 80% of which are singletons. Germline CDR1 GTSNPN, CDR2 SVGIG (reference sequence). Trimming at V came to 2 bases and at J to 0 bases, leaving 12 bases not matched to a gene. The CDR3 is 17 residues long. V usage is TRBV30 and J usage is TRBJ1-1; TRBD1 aligns across 7 bases. The sequenced sample was peripheral blood. The receptor was derived from a man aged 35 to 55 with active or convalescent COVID-19. The CDR3 bases are TGTGCCTGGAGTTTTGGGGTAACAGGGGCTATGAACACTGAAGCTTTCTTT. It codes for CAWSFGVTGAMNTEAFF.